The rows below give T cell receptor beta chains drawn from one sample of a study of blood T cell repertoires in COVID-19. Sequencing was performed with immunoSEQ multiplex PCR; in TCRdb, only in-frame clones are kept and a portion is missing. Of about 60,000 clones listed, approximately 78% are singletons. Sequencing used peripheral blood. The receptors derive from a woman over 75 with acute or convalescent COVID-19. Both conserved end residues are part of each CDR3. D genes are given only for firm matches.

>TRBV18|NA|TRBJ2-6
CASSPERGVVPSSGANVLTF
TGTGCCAGCTCACCTGAACGCGGGGTAGTTCCATCGTCTGGGGCCAACGTCCTGACTTTC
>TRBV7-2|TRBD1|TRBJ2-5
CASSFRTGLDF
TGTGCCAGCAGTTTCAGGACAGGGTTGGACTTC
>TRBV4-1|NA|TRBJ2-2
CASSQVDRDDRELFF
TGCGCCAGCAGCCAAGTGGACAGAGATGACCGGGAGCTGTTTTTT
>TRBV27|NA|TRBJ2-7
CASSAIGGQYYEQYF
TGTGCCAGCAGCGCTATTGGGGGCCAGTACTACGAGCAGTACTTC
>TRBV14|TRBD1|TRBJ2-1
CASSQEWGTDEQFF
TGTGCCAGCAGCCAAGAATGGGGGACAGATGAGCAGTTCTTC
>TRBV18|TRBD1|TRBJ2-2
CASSASRTGAVTGELFF
TGTGCCAGCTCAGCCTCAAGGACAGGGGCGGTCACCGGGGAGCTGTTTTTT
>TRBV4-1|NA|TRBJ2-1
CASSQDTGLQEQFF
TGCGCCAGCAGCCAAGATACGGGACTCCAAGAGCAGTTCTTC
>TRBV10-1|TRBD1|TRBJ2-3
CASSPRGDRGRPDTQYF
TGCGCCAGCAGTCCCAGGGGGGACAGGGGGCGCCCAGATACGCAGTATTTT
>TRBV5-5|NA|TRBJ1-5
CASSFLPARRGQPQHF
TGTGCCAGCAGCTTTCTCCCAGCCCGACGGGGTCAGCCCCAGCATTTT
>TRBV7-2|TRBD1|TRBJ1-5
CASSADRNQPQHF
TGTGCCAGCAGCGCGGACAGGAATCAGCCCCAGCATTTT
>TRBV10-3|TRBD1|TRBJ2-1
CAISGDRADNEQFF
TGTGCCATCAGTGGGGACAGGGCTGACAATGAGCAGTTCTTC
>TRBV24-1|NA|TRBJ2-4
CATDSGRGKNIQYF
TGTGCCACCGACTCTGGACGGGGGAAAAACATTCAGTACTTC
>TRBV6-5|NA|TRBJ1-1
CASSYHVLGGTEAFF
TGTGCCAGCAGTTACCATGTTCTGGGGGGCACTGAAGCTTTCTTT
>TRBV7-9|TRBD1|TRBJ1-4
CASSVYRGQGEKLFF
TGTGCCAGCAGCGTATACAGGGGCCAGGGTGAAAAACTGTTTTTT
>TRBV6-5|TRBD1|TRBJ1-3
CASSLGQMPGNTIYF
TGTGCCAGCAGTTTGGGACAGATGCCAGGAAACACCATATATTTT
>TRBV14|NA|TRBJ2-3
CASSQVWQGLGDTQYF
TGTGCCAGCAGCCAAGTGTGGCAGGGGCTTGGGGATACGCAGTATTTT